What follows is one TCR beta chain and its context. This sample is drawn from a study of beta chain features in type 1 diabetes. In all sorted populations, purity surpassed 95%. Every bit of the isolated RNA underwent reverse transcription, so sequencing read expressed TCRB transcripts. Sequencing of naive, central memory and regulatory T cell samples gave an average of around 3.6 million reads. Method: immunoSEQ multiplex PCR; TCRdb's copy keeps in-frame clones and lacks some. Among approximately 140,000 clones listed, roughly 50% were seen once. J was trimmed by 7 bases and V by 2 bases; bases with no gene match: 5. The CDR3 loop spans 13 amino acids. The germline CDR1 and CDR2 sequences are SGHRS and YFSETQ.

Sequenced: Tregs from blood. This TCR derives from a young man in good health. V is TRBV5-1 and J is TRBJ1-2, with TRBD1 identical over 7 bases. The CDR3 DNA follows: TGCGCCAGCAGCTTAACAGGGGTTCCTGGCTACACCTTC. This sequence encodes CASSLTGVPGYTF.